This T cell receptor (beta chain) derives from a study of T cell responses to AZD1222 COVID-19 vaccine (dated by TCRdb to about 2021). For context, the study as a whole: AZD1222 recipients with second doses at about 4 weeks or about 12 weeks were pooled, because spike-specific TCR depth and breadth did not differ between schedules. A total of approximately 250 trial participants underwent TCR sequencing, of whom about 200 had received two doses of AZD1222 and around 25 had received two doses of the MenACWY control vaccine. Trial participants were enrolled by age into subgroups of 18-55, 56-69 and 70-plus years, and around 140, 26 and 57 TCR-sequenced participants, respectively, were included in these subgroups.

The meaning of the sample's time point label: baseline before first vaccination. Samples from vaccinated people were obtained from the UK trials COV001 and COV002, which included a single-blind randomized controlled phase 2/3 trial of AZD1222 (ChAdOx1 nCoV-19) in healthy adults. For TCRbeta chain sequencing, PBMC samples from trial participants were taken at day 0 and at day 28 after the second dose. The CDR3 regions of human TCRbeta chains were analyzed by immunosequencing. As for the authors' bioinformatics: TCRs in the repertoires were compared against a reference library of SARS-CoV-2-specific TCRs that had been generated with the MIRA antigen-specificity platform. Breadth meant the fraction of unique TCRs that were SARS-CoV-2-associated, whereas depth meant the fraction of total T cells that were SARS-CoV-2-associated. Using the MIRA data, every spike-specific TCR was mapped to the spike region that the TCR reacted to and assigned to either a CD4 or a CD8 class. Log10-transformed breadth and depth values were compared by one-way ANOVA with Sidak's multiple comparisons tests. Here the immuneACCESS table is served through TCRdb, limited to in-frame sequences with V and J called. Missing clones are a known gap in these copies; in checked studies unresolved V genes cover under half, and the rest lacks a known reason. That table gives V, J and clone size, and the DNA gave D and trimming. Present in this sample are more than 35,000 clones, more than 80% of which were seen just once. About 51% of the sample goes to the ten largest clones.

The study at large found these results: Reportedly, almost half of the unique spike-specific TCRs recognized epitopes lying outside the regions that are mutated in the B.1.351 and B.1.1.7 variants. A significant rise in spike-specific TCR breadth and depth was observed after two AZD1222 doses relative to day 0 and relative to MenACWY recipients. In the small 56-69-year group, the increase in depth fell short of significance, most likely because of low power. Because no day 14 peak-response samples were available, the repertoires could be characterized only after the peak T cell response. Vaccine-associated CD4 TCRs spanned the whole spike protein, with dominant responses in regions 160-218 and 743-854. Only 5 to 7 AZD1222 recipients were SARS-CoV-2 seropositive at baseline, limiting conclusions about previously exposed vaccinees. Participants were mostly white British, with more females than males. The authors suggested clonal diversity may have been underestimated.

The V end gives up 3 bases and the J end 5 bases, leaving 5 bases in the junction not matched to a gene. Spanning cysteine to phenylalanine, the CDR3 consists of 14 amino acids. Only CDR3 DNA is held: 42 bases, read in frame from base 1. CDR1 and CDR2 (KGHSH, LQKENI) derive from the germline V gene. With regard to this clone: Its target antigen remains unknown. No much larger clone is present one base from it, and per-base qualities are unavailable.

The chain links TRBV18 with TRBJ2-5; TRBD1 agrees with 8 junctional bases. The input for sequencing was peripheral blood, taken on day 0 of AZD1222 vaccination. The origin of this receptor is an adult in good health. The DNA sequence is given as TGTGCCAGCTCACCCTCAGGGGGCTGGGAGACCCAGTACTTC. Its product reads: CASSPSGGWETQYF.